This T cell receptor beta chain comes out of a study of tumor and adjacent non-tumor tissue in lung cancer. As for the study in general: Aged roughly 30 to 85 years, patients included fewer than 11 men and a few women with stage I to III disease. Each sample yielded approximately 4.2 million productive TCRbeta reads on average.

This clonotype was counted a single time. Its target is not known. This could be a read error, since a much larger clone is one nucleotide away. The template was RNA from unsorted bulk tissue. A modified ARM-PCR protocol with three rounds of nested PCR amplified TCRbeta. In TCRdb, the multiplex PCR reads were re-called with MiXCR into one record per CDR3 protein. The table has approximately 65,000 distinct CDR3 sequences, 55% to 70% seen once. This CDR3 region has 14 residues. CDR1 and CDR2 from the germline V gene are SGHNT and YYREEE (reference sequence). V dropped 4 bases and J dropped 8 bases, with 16 bases sitting between them. Notes on the study in general: Tumor TCR diversity, when higher, was linked to shorter survival.

The chain is built from TRBV5-4 and TRBJ2-1; weak D call: TRBD1 (6 bases). The material sequenced was lung tumor tissue. This receptor was identified in a man aged 45-65 years with non-small cell lung cancer. The chain's CDR3 is CASSILRGGHEQFF. The CDR3 DNA reads TGTGCCAGCAGCATCCTTCGAGGGGGACATGAGCAGTTCTTC.